The 30 T cell receptor beta chains below were found in one sample sequenced in a study of blood T cell repertoires in COVID-19. Data came from immunoSEQ multiplex PCR; TCRdb stores just in-frame clones and leaves some out. The repertoire has about 330,000 clones, 70% to 90% of them found once; the top ten carry roughly 10%. The specimen sequenced was PBMCs or T cells enriched from blood (not recorded which). The receptors here all came from a woman between 18 and 29 years old who had recovered from COVID-19.

This sequence joins TRBV28 and TRBJ2-7, with 12 positions matching TRBD2. Germline assignment: CDR1 MDHEN and CDR2 SYDVKM. The CDR3 extends over 16 amino acids. Trimming at V came to 4 bases and at J to 2 bases, leaving 6 bases not matched to a gene. The CDR3 sequence is CASSSSRTSGTYEQYF. The CDR3 DNA is TGTGCCAGCAGTTCCAGCAGGACTAGCGGGACCTACGAGCAGTACTTC.

To note about this clone: Within the sample, other DNA sequences also encode this same CDR3. This chain joins TRBV11-2 and TRBJ2-2, with D unresolved. This CDR3 is 13 amino acids long. Between the trimmed V and J ends, which lost 5 bases and 1 base, there was a span of 5 bases. Germline lookup yields CDR1 SGHAT and CDR2 FQNNGV. CDR3 loop: CASSLRNTGELFF. In DNA, the CDR3 is TGTGCCAGCAGCCTACGGAACACCGGGGAGCTGTTTTTT.

The rearrangement uses TRBV2 and TRBJ2-7; no definite D call. The CDR3 runs 10 residues. Trimming removed 4 bases at V and 6 bases at J, with 4 bases between. CDR1 and CDR2 (germline): SNHLY, FYNNEI. The CDR3 region is CASSAGEQYF. The CDR3 DNA reads TGTGCCAGCAGTGCCGGCGAGCAGTACTTC.

The chain carries TRBV3-1 (or the pseudogene TRBV3-2) and TRBJ2-7; tentatively, D is TRBD2 (5 bases). Germline V gives CDR1 LGHDT, CDR2 YNNKEL (reference sequence). CDR3 length: 13 residues. The V end lost 1 base, the J end lost 5 bases, and 9 bases lay between the germline ends. The CDR3 reads CASSQGPGNEQYF. In DNA, the CDR3 is TGTGCCAGCAGCCAAGGCCCGGGGAACGAGCAGTACTTC.

This clone has only one observation. The J gene is TRBJ2-7, the V gene TRBV5-4, with D tentatively TRBD1 (5 bases). The CDR3 runs 13 residues. Between the trimmed V and J ends, which lost 5 bases and 5 bases, there was a span of 14 bases. Germline V CDR1 and CDR2: SGHNT, YYREEE (reference sequence). Here the CDR3 reads CASSVGLFNEQYF. The CDR3 DNA sequence: TGTGCCAGCAGTGTGGGGCTCTTTAACGAGCAGTACTTC.

This chain uses TRBV5-5 with TRBJ1-5; 8 bases are a match to TRBD1. The CDR3 totals 15 residues. Per germline, CDR1 SGHKS and CDR2 YYEKEE (reference sequence). Trimming removed 0 bases from V and 7 bases from J; junction bases left unmatched: 6. The CDR3 reads CASSLGTGWKQPQHF. The CDR3 region has the DNA TGTGCCAGCAGCTTGGGGACAGGGTGGAAACAGCCCCAGCATTTT.

The CDR3 region has the DNA TGTGCCAGCAGCCCTGGTCTATTCCCTTCTCGCTACACCTTC. Translation gives CASSPGLFPSRYTF. This sequence joins TRBV11-2 and TRBJ1-2; D uncertain. V lost 5 bases and J lost 9, with 19 bases in between. CDR3 length equals 14 residues. Germline V gene lookup returns CDR1 SGHAT and CDR2 FQNNGV.

The chain has TRBV18 and TRBJ1-5; D might be TRBD1 (6 bases). CDR3 length: 16 amino acids. V lost 3 bases to trimming and J lost 4 bases, with 16 bases between them. Germline V gene sequence: CDR1 KGHSH, CDR2 LQKENI. In DNA form, the CDR3 reads TGTGCCAGCTCACCCCTCGGGGGGCGGAGGAATCAGCCCCAGCATTTT. It translates to CASSPLGGRRNQPQHF.

This chain's CDR3 is CASSERAGGTTDTQYF. In DNA form, the CDR3 reads TGCGCCAGCAGCGAACGAGCGGGGGGAACCACAGATACGCAGTATTTT. The J gene is TRBJ2-3, the V gene TRBV5-1; 9 bases line up with TRBD2. Germline V gene sequence: CDR1 SGHRS, CDR2 YFSETQ. The CDR3 length is 16 residues. Trimming at V came to 4 bases and at J to 2 bases, leaving 8 bases not matched to a gene.

This chain links TRBV5-1 with TRBJ1-5; tentative D call: TRBD1 (6 bases). The V gene's germline CDR1 is SGHRS and CDR2 YFSETQ. V was clipped by 0 bases and J by 5 bases, with 12 bases between them. The length of the CDR3 is 15 residues. The CDR3 region is CASSLAAGADQPQHF. CDR3 nucleotides: TGCGCCAGCAGCTTGGCAGCAGGGGCAGATCAGCCCCAGCATTTT.

About this clone itself: The sample contains more than one DNA sequence encoding this CDR3. This chain connects TRBV7-9 to TRBJ2-2; D not resolved. Trimming pared 5 bases from V and 5 bases from J, leaving 9 bases between. Per the germline V gene, CDR1 is SEHNR and CDR2 is FQNEAQ (reference sequence). CDR3 length: 13 amino acids. The CDR3 reads CASSPPGTGELFF. Written as DNA, the CDR3 is TGTGCCAGCAGCCCCCCCGGGACCGGGGAGCTGTTTTTT.

The chain uses TRBV10-3 and TRBJ1-1; 8 positions agree with TRBD1. The CDR3 extends over 14 amino acids. CDR1 ENHRY and CDR2 SYGVKD come from the germline V gene. The junction had 5 bases not matched to a gene; V was cut back by 7 bases and J by 1 base. CDR3 nucleotide sequence: TGTGCCATCATTAGAGGACAGGGGAACACTGAAGCTTTCTTT. The encoded protein is CAIIRGQGNTEAFF.

This chain joins TRBV4-1 and TRBJ1-5, with a tentative D call TRBD1 (5 bases). V lost 0 bases and J lost 1, with 10 bases in between. CDR3 size: 16 residues. Per germline, CDR1 MGHRA and CDR2 YSYEKL. The CDR3 sequence is CASSQEPGGSNQPQHF. The CDR3 nucleotides read TGCGCCAGCAGCCAAGAACCCGGGGGAAGCAATCAGCCCCAGCATTTT.

The V call is TRBV3-1 (or the pseudogene TRBV3-2), the J call TRBJ2-1, with 8 bases identical to TRBD2. The CDR3 has 15 amino acids. CDR1 is LGHDT, CDR2 YNNKEL, per germline (reference sequence). Trimming removed 4 bases from V and 1 base from J; junction bases left unmatched: 3. Here the CDR3 reads CASSLQRESYNEQFF. The CDR3 DNA is TGTGCCAGCAGCCTACAGCGGGAGTCCTACAATGAGCAGTTCTTC.

The rearrangement joins TRBV28 to TRBJ1-2; TRBD1 agrees at 7 bases. The CDR3 has 16 amino acids. V lost 9 bases, J lost 1 base, and 14 bases stayed unmatched. Germline CDR1 MDHEN, CDR2 SYDVKM. CDR3 amino acids: CASTSNRGEDNYGYTF. Written as DNA, the CDR3 is TGTGCCAGTACTTCCAACAGGGGCGAAGATAACTATGGCTACACCTTC.

The chain couples TRBV24-1 to TRBJ2-2; no definite D call. The CDR3 covers 13 residues. Trimming cost V 1 base and J 7 bases, with 6 bases left between them. CDR1 KGHDR and CDR2 SFDVKD come from the germline V gene. In DNA form, the CDR3 reads TGTGCCACCAGTGATTTCTCAGGCGGGGAGCTGTTTTTT. Translating it yields CATSDFSGGELFF.

The V call is TRBV18, the J call TRBJ2-7; 10 bases agree with TRBD2. V dropped 3 bases and J dropped 0; count of bases not matched to a gene: 11. In germline, CDR1 is KGHSH, CDR2 LQKENI. CDR3 size: 18 residues. This chain's CDR3 is CASSPRTSGQISSYEQYF. CDR3 nucleotides: TGTGCCAGCTCACCGCGGACTAGCGGTCAGATCAGCTCCTACGAGCAGTACTTC.

V is TRBV5-1 and J is TRBJ2-2; D is perhaps TRBD2 (6 bases). This CDR3 spans 15 amino acids. Deletions cut 0 bases from V and 2 bases from J, with 8 bases between. From germline, CDR1 is SGHRS and CDR2 YFSETQ. The CDR3 DNA follows: TGCGCCAGCAGCTTGGGGCGGGGCAACACCGGGGAGCTGTTTTTT. It translates to CASSLGRGNTGELFF.

The chain carries TRBV15 and TRBJ2-4, with a tentative D call TRBD2 (5 bases). The CDR3 contains 17 residues. Trimming removed 0 bases from V and 0 bases from J, with 12 bases in between. Germline V gene data show CDR1 as LNHNV and CDR2 as YYDKDF (reference sequence). CDR3 protein: CATSRDRDGEAKNIQYF. The DNA of the CDR3 is TGTGCCACCAGCAGAGATCGAGACGGGGAAGCCAAAAACATTCAGTACTTC.

The gene calls are TRBV18 and TRBJ1-1; D is perhaps TRBD1 (6 bases). This CDR3 region has 17 residues. Germline V CDR1 and CDR2: KGHSH, LQKENI. The germline V and J ends were trimmed by 0 bases and 1 base, with 15 bases remaining between them. CDR3 region: CASSPPRKRGANTEAFF. CDR3 coding DNA: TGTGCCAGCTCACCACCTCGAAAGCGGGGGGCGAACACTGAAGCTTTCTTT.

This sequence joins TRBV28 and TRBJ2-7, with 9 bases fitting TRBD2. J was trimmed by 6 bases and V by 1 base; bases with no gene match: 7. The CDR3 totals 15 residues. The germline V gene has CDR1 MDHEN and CDR2 SYDVKM. The CDR3 is CASSLSLAGTLEQYF. The CDR3 region has the DNA TGTGCCAGCAGTTTATCCCTAGCGGGGACGCTCGAGCAGTACTTC.

The genes are TRBV2 and TRBJ1-2; a possible D gene is TRBD1 (5 bases). V lost 5 bases and J 5 bases, leaving 18 bases between the germline ends. This CDR3 has 15 amino acids. Per the germline V gene, CDR1 is SNHLY and CDR2 is FYNNEI. CDR3 bases: TGTGCCAGCAGTCCGGGCCCAGGGAACCCATATGGCTACACCTTC. Protein: CASSPGPGNPYGYTF.

The chain has TRBV7-2 and TRBJ1-2; 7 nucleotides line up with TRBD1. After removal of 6 bases from V and 4 bases from J, the junction contained 11 bases not matched to a gene. This CDR3 is 15 amino acids long. Germline loops: CDR1 SGHTA, CDR2 FQGNSA. CDR3 residues: CASRLDRDLSYGYTF. For the CDR3, the DNA is TGTGCCAGCAGGCTCGACAGGGATTTGAGCTATGGCTACACCTTC.

This rearrangement joins TRBV3-1 (or the pseudogene TRBV3-2) to TRBJ2-3; tentative D call: TRBD1 (5 bases). The germline gives CDR1 LGHDT, CDR2 YNNKEL (reference sequence). The V gene lost 4 bases and the J gene lost 3 bases, with 14 bases spanning the gap. The CDR3 is made up of 15 amino acids. The CDR3 reads CASSPMATVTDTQYF. CDR3 DNA: TGTGCCAGCAGCCCGATGGCGACAGTGACAGATACGCAGTATTTT.

This rearrangement joins TRBV27 to TRBJ2-7, with TRBD1 matching over 9 bases. The CDR3 consists of 13 residues. The V segment lost 6 bases and the J segment 6 bases; nucleotides outside the gene matches: 6. Per germline, CDR1 MNHEY and CDR2 SMNVEV (reference sequence). The CDR3 DNA reads TGTGCCAGCAGGGGGGACAGGGACTTCGAGCAGTACTTC. Protein sequence: CASRGDRDFEQYF.

The rearrangement joins TRBV11-2 to TRBJ1-2; 7 bases align to TRBD1. V lost 0 bases to trimming and J lost 8 bases; unmatched junction nucleotides: 12. The V gene's germline CDR1 is SGHAT and CDR2 FQNNGV. This CDR3 comprises 16 residues. The CDR3 DNA reads as TGTGCCAGCAGCTTAGATCAAGAGGGGGCCTTAGGAGGCTACACCTTC. Protein product: CASSLDQEGALGGYTF.

The rearrangement joins TRBV14 to TRBJ2-7; TRBD2 matches at 14 bases. V lost 1 base, J lost 3 bases, and 5 bases stayed unmatched. CDR3 size: 17 residues. Germline-derived CDR1 and CDR2 are SGHDN and FVKESK. The CDR3 DNA sequence: TGTGCCAGCAGCCAAGTTCTCGGACTAGCGGGGGGCTACGAGCAGTACTTC. Amino acid sequence: CASSQVLGLAGGYEQYF.

This clone was detected only once. The gene calls are TRBV4-2 and TRBJ1-4, with a weak D call TRBD1 (6 bases). Trimming pared 3 bases from V and 2 bases from J, leaving 13 bases between. Germline CDR1 and CDR2: LGHNA and YNFKEQ. This CDR3 is built from 16 residues. The CDR3 sequence is CASSQAAGATNEKLFF. The CDR3 DNA follows: TGTGCCAGCAGCCAGGCGGCGGGGGCGACTAATGAAAAACTGTTTTTT.

J is TRBJ2-3 and V is TRBV10-1, with TRBD2 matching over 8 bases. Losses at the gene ends were 8 bases for V and 10 bases for J; bases not matched to a gene: 11. This CDR3 region has 13 residues. CDR1 is WNHNN and CDR2 is SYGVQD in the germline V gene (reference sequence). This CDR3 is CASGSAGGRAQYF. CDR3 in DNA: TGCGCCAGCGGGTCGGCGGGGGGTCGCGCGCAGTATTTT.

The V gene is TRBV5-1, the J gene TRBJ1-1; D is perhaps TRBD1 (6 bases). This CDR3 has 15 amino acids. Germline V gene lookup returns CDR1 SGHRS and CDR2 YFSETQ. The ends were cut back, 1 base at V and 6 bases at J, with 16 bases in the middle. CDR3 protein: CASSLLPGRGSEAFF. In nucleotides, the CDR3 is TGCGCCAGCAGCTTGCTCCCGGGCAGGGGATCTGAAGCTTTCTTT.